The clone carrying this TCR beta chain was found many times. Antigen unknown. Per the germline V gene, CDR1 is ENHRY and CDR2 is SYGVKD. This CDR3 region has 14 residues. Trimming stripped 3 bases from V and 8 bases from J, with 14 bases between. This entry belongs to a study of neurological immune-mediated disorders. Notes on the study in general: The study phylogenetically grouped the repertoires of 18 of 34 multiple sclerosis patients into one related-CDR3 cluster, a possible signature. TCR-beta repertoires seemed private in all groups, with no expanded CDR3 amino acid sequences shared. TCR clonal expansion peaked in HTLV-1-associated myelopathy patients and was lowest in multiple sclerosis patients.

The cDNA was generated through 5'RACE incorporating 10-nucleotide random UMIs. Each CDR3 protein is one row after TCRdb ran MiXCR on the 5' RACE reads. This sample has around 65,000 distinct CDR3 sequences, with over 4% found just once. This clonotype was sampled from a human donor with multiple sclerosis. The donor label of this sample is uncertain. Sequencing used PBMCs. The J gene is TRBJ1-5, the V gene TRBV10-3, with D perhaps TRBD1 (5 bases). The CDR3 loop reads CAISDSRGVEPQHF. The CDR3, as DNA: TGTGCCATCAGTGATTCGAGAGGGGTAGAGCCCCAGCATTTT.